Listed below are T cell receptor beta chains from one sample, sequenced in a study of identical twins. TCRdb re-analysed the 5' RACE reads in MiXCR, keeping a single row per CDR3 protein. Here the sample spans fewer than 350,000 distinct CDR3 sequences, less than 9% being singletons. The sample was also reused in another study, on yellow fever vaccine responses in identical twins.

The material sequenced was memory (CD45RO+) T cells sorted from blood. Source of these receptors: a woman younger than 30 in good health. Each CDR3 is given with its conserved first and last residue. A D gene is named only where the DNA matches it firmly. Expanded clones are given a class, and other clones once, few, many or no size at all.

>TRBV7-8|.|TRBJ2-2|TRBD1
CASSSPTGGNPNTGELFF
TGTGCCAGCAGTTCCCCGACAGGGGGCAACCCTAACACCGGGGAGCTGTTTTTT
>TRBV6-4|few|TRBJ2-3|.
CASSDGRGGTDTQYF
TGTGCCAGCAGTGACGGCAGGGGGGGTACAGATACGCAGTATTTT
>TRBV3-1|few|TRBJ1-2|.
CASSRSSGRGDGGYTF
TGTGCCAGCAGCCGTAGCTCGGGTAGGGGGGACGGCGGCTACACCTTC
>TRBV5-6|few|TRBJ2-2|TRBD1
CASSLVRARDRSTGELFF
TGTGCCAGCAGCTTGGTGCGCGCCCGGGACAGGAGCACCGGGGAGCTGTTTTTT
>TRBV6-2/TRBV6-3|.|TRBJ2-1|.
CASSDSLSVNEQFF
TGTGCCAGCAGCGACTCATTATCGGTAAATGAGCAGTTCTTC
>TRBV6-2/TRBV6-3|few|TRBJ2-5|TRBD2
CASSTGIRTSGWKKTQYF
TGTGCCAGCAGTACCGGGATACGGACTAGCGGGTGGAAGAAGACCCAGTACTTC
>TRBV28|.|TRBJ2-6|TRBD1
CASTTTGYYSGANVLTF
TGTGCCAGCACCACGACAGGGTACTACTCTGGGGCCAACGTCCTGACTTTC
>TRBV5-1|.|TRBJ2-3|.
CASSLAPSGTDTQYF
TGCGCCAGCAGCTTGGCGCCCAGCGGGACAGATACGCAGTATTTT
>TRBV3-1|few|TRBJ2-5|.
CASSQERPVETQYF
TGTGCCAGCAGCCAAGAACGCCCAGTCGAGACCCAGTACTTC
>TRBV11-2|many|TRBJ1-1|TRBD1
CASSLGQGVTEAFF
TGTGCCAGCAGCCTAGGACAGGGGGTAACTGAAGCTTTCTTT
>TRBV20-1|many|TRBJ1-2|.
CSAKFPGNYGYTF
TGCAGTGCTAAGTTCCCCGGGAACTATGGCTACACCTTC
>TRBV6-5|many|TRBJ1-1|.
CASSYGGSMNTEAFF
TGTGCCAGCAGTTACGGAGGGTCCATGAACACTGAAGCTTTCTTT
>TRBV6-1|many|TRBJ2-3|.
CASSEPFRSDTQYF
TGTGCCAGCAGTGAACCCTTCAGGTCAGATACGCAGTATTTT
>TRBV7-6|few|TRBJ2-5|.
CASSIGQNPLQETQYF
TGTGCCAGCAGTATCGGACAGAACCCCTTACAAGAGACCCAGTACTTC
>TRBV20-1|many|TRBJ1-2|.
CSARGLDGGGGYTF
TGCAGTGCTAGAGGCCTCGATGGGGGTGGCGGCTACACCTTC
>TRBV24-1|many|TRBJ2-1|TRBD2
CATSASGGPLNEQFF
TGTGCCACCAGTGCAAGCGGGGGGCCCCTCAATGAGCAGTTCTTC
>TRBV6-1|few|TRBJ1-4|.
CASRGGGGLNEKLFF
TGTGCCAGCAGGGGTGGAGGGGGTCTCAATGAAAAACTGTTTTTT
>TRBV10-2|many|TRBJ1-1|.
CATSQGPNTEAFF
TGCGCCACCTCGCAGGGGCCGAACACTGAAGCTTTCTTT
>TRBV19|few|TRBJ2-1|TRBD2
CASSFFGLVHEQFF
TGTGCCAGTAGTTTCTTTGGACTAGTACATGAGCAGTTCTTC
>TRBV4-2|few|TRBJ2-1|TRBD2
CASSQPSGGAFDEQFF
TGTGCCAGCAGCCAACCAAGCGGGGGGGCCTTCGATGAGCAGTTCTTC
>TRBV24-1|many|TRBJ2-1|TRBD1
CATSDIGQGRYNEQFF
TGTGCCACCAGTGATATCGGACAGGGGAGATACAATGAGCAGTTCTTC
>TRBV5-1|many|TRBJ2-1|.
CASRSSVYNEQFF
TGCGCCAGCCGGTCTAGCGTTTACAATGAGCAGTTCTTC